This record looks at one T cell receptor beta chain sequence and its context. What this receptor recognizes is not known. Per-base qualities were not stored, and no clone one base away is much larger. For TCRbeta CDR3 sequencing, genomic DNA from the sorted cells was extracted using the QIAGEN DNeasy Blood and Tissue Kit. Through immunoSEQ, high-throughput TCRbeta CDR3 sequencing was done commercially, including PCR amplification with internal controls and bias correction. Regarding the original processing steps: Unique productive TCRbeta sequences were defined by CDR3 nucleotide sequence where primers matched, and otherwise by CDR3 amino acid sequence together with Vbeta and Jbeta genes. To correct sorting error, sequences shared between sorted populations at a frequency ratio of 2:1 or less were removed; the rest were assigned to the higher population. Donor-reactive sequences were defined as at least 5-fold expanded in CFSE-low cells versus unstimulated cells, with frequency of at least 0.01% in CFSE-low cells. Jensen-Shannon divergence calculated on the top 100 TCRbeta sequences ranked by frequency was used to measure repertoire divergence. For samples with multiple sequencing runs, sorting error was corrected in each run separately before the runs were combined. Entries here come from immuneACCESS through TCRdb and include only in-frame sequences with V and J called. Some clones fail to appear in such tables; in the studies checked, an unresolved V gene covers under half of the shortfall, and the cause of the remainder is unknown. V and J calls and clone size are as listed in that table; D and trimming were resolved from the DNA. The sample table shows some 74,000 clones, and approximately 90% are seen once. The biggest ten clones account for 0.34% of the sample.

This record belongs to a study of Tregs in tolerant kidney transplant recipients (dated by TCRdb to about 2019). Some background on the complete study: The transplants used related donors along with nonmyeloablative bone marrow transplantation, and in the human trials mixed chimerism was transient. Before combined kidney and bone marrow transplantation, this study identified donor-specific regulatory T cells using TCRbeta sequencing and then followed those same cells after transplant.

What the research found in general, with its limitations: The study was constrained by small patient numbers, and validation of the findings is required in larger populations and under other immunosuppression protocols. Biological reproducibility was not directly addressed, though technical replication error appeared minimal. For some patients the PCR primers changed over time, which made it impossible to compare the samples from those patients at the nucleotide level. Expanding Tregs with activated donor B cells appeared to identify the most biologically relevant and donor-specific TCRbeta repertoire. Donor-specific Treg expansion was found to exceed global Treg expansion in tolerant patients, suggesting antigen-driven rather than nonspecific expansion.

Reading the germline V gene (reference sequence) gives CDR1 LNHDA and CDR2 SQIVND. Taken from cysteine to phenylalanine, the CDR3 has 18 residues. Left in the record is the CDR3 DNA by itself, 54 bases read in frame from the first base. V and J lose 1 base and 3 bases, and a span of 22 bases separates them. The time point label for this specimen denotes: blood sample drawn before combined kidney and bone marrow transplant. Unstimulated Tregs (CD4+CD25+CD127-), CD4+ non-Tregs (CD4+CD25-), CD4 and CD8 cells were FACS-sorted from thawed PBMCs. Thawed PBMCs were rested overnight at 37 degrees C with approximately 200 IU/ml IL-2 before Treg sorting. The patients were a handful of recipients of combined kidney and bone marrow transplants from the ITN036ST trial, and samples were available only for these trial subjects. Healthy control blood was separated into PBMCs by Ficoll density gradient and cryopreserved, and patient PBMCs were collected both before and after transplant.

This TCR was recovered from a human donor who received a combined kidney and bone marrow transplant. The rearrangement joined TRBV19 to TRBJ2-7; TRBD2 is a possible D gene, resting on 6 matching bases. Specimen: Tregs from blood, collected before the transplant. The nucleotides are TGTGCCAGTAGTATAGGGAGGAGTACAACAGGAGCGGGCTACGAGCAGTACTTC. Its coded protein is CASSIGRSTTGAGYEQYF.